This T cell receptor (beta chain) was sequenced during a study of T cells in localized non-small cell lung cancer. Study observations and caveats: Uninvolved adjacent lung had more T cell clonality than any other tissue, topping tumor.

The CDR3 is 13 residues long. From germline, CDR1 is SGHNT and CDR2 YENEEA. Trimming shortened V by 1 base and J by 7 bases, and 10 bases separated the two germline ends. Comment on this clone: The antigen is not known.

Only in-frame clones appear in the TCRdb table, and some are missing; sequencing was by immunoSEQ multiplex PCR. Found here are around 53,000 clones, around three quarters of them singletons; the top ten hold about 4.5%. Here the sequenced sample was PBMCs, taken before any cancer treatment. The clonotype comes from a woman between 35 and 70 years old with stage II lung adenocarcinoma. The V and J genes are TRBV11-3 and TRBJ2-5, with D perhaps TRBD2 (6 bases). The CDR3 DNA is TGTGCCAGCAGCTTAGGGTCCGGGGGGACCCAGTACTTC. It codes for CASSLGSGGTQYF. Drawing the rest from reference TRBV11-3 and TRBJ2-5, the complete variable domain is EAGVVQSPRYKIIEKKQPVAFWCNPISGHNTLYWYLQNLGQGPELLIRYENEEAVDDSQLPKDRFSAERLKGVDSTLKIQPAELGDSAVYLCASSLGSGGTQYFGPGTRLLVL.